This T cell receptor (beta chain) was profiled in a study of blood T cell repertoires in COVID-19. On the study more broadly: The cDNA or gDNA used as material had been derived from T cells, B-cell-depleted T cells, or PBMCs.

In the original analysis: Researchers report that nucleated cell counts were estimated from reference gene primer amplification. TCRdb's copy holds only in-frame clones and misses some; the assay was immunoSEQ multiplex PCR. That table supplies the V and J calls and clone size; D and trimming were determined from the DNA. The profile shows 200,000 to 300,000 clones, around four fifths of them singletons. CDR1 is SGHTA, CDR2 FQGNSA, per germline. Losses at the gene ends were 4 bases for V and 1 base for J; bases not matched to a gene: 5. CDR3 length equals 15 residues. This chain connects TRBV7-2 to TRBJ2-5; 8 nucleotides match TRBD2. Input material: peripheral blood. This receptor was obtained from a woman aged 55 to 70 with active or convalescent COVID-19. The CDR3, as DNA: TGTGCCAGCAGCTGGACGGGGGGGCCCCAAGAGACCCAGTACTTC. Amino acid sequence: CASSWTGGPQETQYF. Full variable domain (missing parts from reference TRBV7-2 and TRBJ2-5): GAGVSQSPSNKVTEKGKDVELRCDPISGHTALYWYRQSLGQGLEFLIYFQGNSAPDKSGLPSDRFSAERTGGSVSTLTIQRTQQEDSAVYLCASSWTGGPQETQYFGPGTRLLVL.